The 23 T cell receptor beta chains listed next were all sequenced from one sample in a study of CD8+ T cells in alopecia areata. Investigators isolated RNA and reverse transcribed it into cDNA to act as the sequencing template. TCRdb keeps only in-frame clones here, not all; method: immunoSEQ multiplex PCR. The repertoire holds 98,000 or so clones, with about 64% as singletons. As for treatment: oral pan-JAK inhibitor, 5-10 mg twice daily. Sequences were derived from CD8+ T cells sorted from blood, sampled at week 4, from a patient treated with tofacitinib. The receptors come from a human donor with alopecia areata.

The V and J genes are TRBV7-2 and TRBJ2-7, with 14 positions matching TRBD2. The CDR3 spans 18 residues. V was pared by 1 base and J by 2 bases, with 7 bases of the junction left unmatched. Germline values: CDR1 SGHTA, CDR2 FQGNSA. CDR3 region: CASSLEGTSGSPTYEQYF. The CDR3 region has the DNA TGTGCCAGCAGCTTAGAGGGGACTAGCGGGAGTCCAACCTACGAGCAGTACTTC.

The rearrangement links TRBV11-2 to TRBJ1-6; TRBD1 agrees at 10 bases. The CDR3 spans 15 residues. With 5 bases clipped from V and 8 bases from J, the junction kept 6 bases outside the gene matches. Germline V CDR1 and CDR2: SGHAT, FQNNGV. The CDR3 loop is CASSPTGTGDSPLHF. CDR3 nucleotide sequence: TGTGCCAGCAGCCCCACCGGGACAGGGGATTCACCCCTCCACTTT.

This clone was found a few times. The gene calls are TRBV7-9 and TRBJ1-4; D ambiguous. V gave up 5 bases and J gave up 7 bases, with 8 bases separating them. The CDR3 length is 12 residues. Germline V gene data show CDR1 as SEHNR and CDR2 as FQNEAQ (reference sequence). The CDR3 spells CASSPLAEKLFF. CDR3 DNA: TGTGCCAGCAGCCCTCTTGCTGAAAAACTGTTTTTT.

The rearrangement uses TRBV4-3 and TRBJ2-1; no firm D call. This CDR3 spans 12 amino acids. Trimming took off 5 bases at V and 9 bases at J, with 11 bases between the two ends. Germline-derived CDR1 and CDR2 are LGHNA and YSLEER. CDR3 protein: CASSGLGPEQFF. The CDR3 DNA follows: TGCGCCAGCAGCGGCCTAGGTCCTGAGCAGTTCTTC.

This clone was counted between two and nine times. The chain carries TRBV29-1 and TRBJ1-1, with a tentative D call TRBD1 (5 bases). V lost 7 bases to trimming and J lost 4 bases, with 13 bases between them. The CDR3 totals 12 residues. Germline values: CDR1 SQVTM, CDR2 ANQGSEA. CDR3 protein: CSAEEGPTEAFF. The DNA for the CDR3 is TGCAGCGCAGAAGAGGGGCCCACTGAAGCTTTCTTT.

V usage is TRBV10-3 and J usage is TRBJ2-1; D unresolved. The V and J ends lost 0 bases and 10 bases respectively, with 13 bases between them. CDR1 is ENHRY and CDR2 is SYGVKD in the germline V gene. This CDR3 is 14 amino acids long. In nucleotides, the CDR3 is TGTGCCATCAGTGAGTCGGAGAAACTAATGGAGCAGTTCTTC. This gives the protein CAISESEKLMEQFF.

This clone was found a few times. The rearrangement joins TRBV29-1 to TRBJ2-1, with 7 bases matching TRBD2. The CDR3 length is 14 residues. Losses at the gene ends were 7 bases for V and 8 bases for J; bases not matched to a gene: 14. Germline assignment: CDR1 SQVTM and CDR2 ANQGSEA. The CDR3 loop is CSAPLASPLHEQFF. As DNA, the CDR3 is TGCAGCGCCCCACTAGCGTCCCCTCTACATGAGCAGTTCTTC.

This clone was seen only a few times. The chain has TRBV7-8 and TRBJ2-6; D unresolved. Germline CDR1 is SGHVS and CDR2 is FQNEAQ. V was cut by 3 bases and J by 4 bases, with 13 bases left in between. The CDR3 extends over 16 amino acids. This CDR3 reads CASSFRLGSGANVLTF. Written as DNA, the CDR3 is TGTGCCAGCAGCTTCCGTCTGGGCTCCGGGGCCAACGTCCTGACTTTC.

There are a few counts of this clone. This chain joins TRBV30 and TRBJ2-2; D gene unclear. CDR1 GTSNPN and CDR2 SVGIG come from the germline V gene (reference sequence). Trimming removed 2 bases at V and 0 bases at J, with 7 bases between. This CDR3 region has 14 residues. CDR3 loop: CAWSSGSNTGELFF. In nucleotides, the CDR3 is TGTGCCTGGAGTTCCGGGTCGAACACCGGGGAGCTGTTTTTT. Full variable domain (remainder filled in from reference TRBV30 and TRBJ2-2): SQTIHQWPATLVQPVGSPLSLECTVEGTSNPNLYWYRQAAGRGLQLLFYSVGIGQISSEVPQNLSASRPQDRQFILSSKKLLLSDSGFYLCAWSSGSNTGELFFGEGSRLTVL.

This clone was seen a handful of times. The chain couples TRBV4-1 to TRBJ2-2, with 8 bases identical to TRBD2. The V segment lost 11 bases and the J segment 4 bases; nucleotides outside the gene matches: 9. Germline V gene sequence: CDR1 MGHRA, CDR2 YSYEKL. CDR3 length: 14 amino acids. This CDR3 reads CAGRAGEFTGELFF. Here the CDR3 DNA reads TGCGCCGGCCGAGCGGGGGAATTCACCGGGGAGCTGTTTTTT.

This chain connects TRBV14 to TRBJ2-7; 7 nucleotides line up with TRBD2. Germline V gene data show CDR1 as SGHDN and CDR2 as FVKESK. The CDR3 has 13 amino acids. Trimming at V came to 5 bases and at J to 3 bases, leaving 4 bases not matched to a gene. CDR3: CASSDRDYYEQYF. In DNA form, the CDR3 reads TGTGCCAGCAGCGATCGGGACTACTACGAGCAGTACTTC.

V gene TRBV9 combines with J gene TRBJ2-6, with D perhaps matching TRBD1 or TRBD2 (6 bases each). Deletions cut 4 bases from V and 0 bases from J, with 20 bases between. Germline V CDR1 and CDR2: SGDLS, YYNGEE. The CDR3 runs 19 residues. CDR3 in amino acids: CASSPRTGWGVSGANVLTF. CDR3 bases: TGTGCCAGCAGCCCCCGAACAGGGTGGGGGGTCTCTGGGGCCAACGTCCTGACTTTC.

V gene TRBV11-2 combines with J gene TRBJ2-4; D may be TRBD1 (6 bases). V was shortened by 8 bases and J by 7 bases, with 9 bases between the two germline ends. Germline V gives CDR1 SGHAT, CDR2 FQNNGV. The CDR3 consists of 11 residues. The CDR3 protein is CASAGVNIQYF. Here the CDR3 DNA reads TGTGCCAGCGCAGGGGTCAACATTCAGTACTTC.

About this clone itself: Mismatch with germline at one junction end may stem from a read error. The chain joins TRBV6-5 to TRBJ2-7; 9 bases agree with TRBD2. Germline V CDR1 and CDR2: MNHEY, SVGAGI. The CDR3 covers 14 residues. CDR3: CAISDSGSSYEQYF. In DNA form, the CDR3 reads TGTGCCATCAGTGATAGCGGGAGCTCCTACGAGCAGTACTTC.

The chain joins TRBV27 to TRBJ1-6, with D unclear. Germline V gene lookup returns CDR1 MNHEY and CDR2 SMNVEV (reference sequence). CDR3 length equals 17 residues. Trimming cost V 3 bases and J 1 base, with 13 bases left between them. CDR3 DNA: TGTGCCAGCAGTTTTGGCCGGGGAGGATCCTATAATTCACCCCTCCACTTT. It codes for CASSFGRGGSYNSPLHF.

A few counts support this clone. The genes are TRBV29-1 and TRBJ1-1; D remains ambiguous. V shed 1 base and J shed 5 bases, with 2 bases lying between them. The germline V gene encodes CDR1 SQVTM and CDR2 ANQGSEA. The CDR3 contains 10 residues. The DNA for the CDR3 is TGCAGCGTTGAAGGGACTGAAGCTTTCTTT. It yields the protein CSVEGTEAFF.

The gene calls are TRBV30 and TRBJ2-3; D might be TRBD1 (6 bases). Germline V lookup: CDR1 GTSNPN, CDR2 SVGIG (reference sequence). Between the trimmed V and J ends, which lost 4 bases and 3 bases, there was a span of 11 bases. This CDR3 region has 13 residues. The CDR3 DNA reads TGTGCCTGGATTGGTAGGGGGACAGATACGCAGTATTTT. It translates to CAWIGRGTDTQYF.

This clone was seen many times. The chain combines TRBV9 with TRBJ1-1, with 9 bases identical to TRBD1. The V segment lost 7 bases and the J segment 2 bases; nucleotides outside the gene matches: 6. From germline, CDR1 is SGDLS and CDR2 YYNGEE. CDR3 length: 14 amino acids. The CDR3 DNA follows: TGTGCCAGCGGGACAGGGATAGGAAACACTGAAGCTTTCTTT. This translates into CASGTGIGNTEAFF.

V gene TRBV11-1 combines with J gene TRBJ2-7, with D possibly being TRBD1 (6 bases). The length of the CDR3 is 14 residues. CDR1 is SGHAT, CDR2 FQDESV, per germline (reference sequence). The V and J ends lost 4 bases and 5 bases respectively, with 15 bases between them. Here the CDR3 reads CASSYTTGSHEQYF. The CDR3 bases are TGTGCCAGCAGCTACACCACAGGGTCCCACGAGCAGTACTTC. The full variable domain, in which reference TRBV11-1 and TRBJ2-7 provide the parts outside the CDR3, is EAEVAQSPRYKITEKSQAVAFWCDPISGHATLYWYRQILGQGPELLVQFQDESVVDDSQLPKDRFSAERLKGVDSTLKIQPAELGDSAMYLCASSYTTGSHEQYFGPGTRLTVT.

This rearrangement joins TRBV29-1 to TRBJ1-1, with a tentative D call TRBD1 (5 bases). V was cut by 2 bases and J by 11 bases, with 12 bases left in between. CDR1 is SQVTM, CDR2 ANQGSEA, per germline. The CDR3 extends over 11 amino acids. This CDR3 reads CSVEWGIGAFF. Here the CDR3 DNA reads TGCAGCGTTGAATGGGGGATTGGGGCTTTCTTT.

A word on this clone: This same CDR3 is encoded by further DNA sequences in the sample. The genes are TRBV29-1 and TRBJ2-1; unclear D gene. Trimming left V 3 bases short and J 7 bases short, with 7 bases between. The CDR3 runs 11 residues. Germline V gene sequence: CDR1 SQVTM, CDR2 ANQGSEA. As DNA, the CDR3 is TGCAGCGTTGATGGCGGTAATGAGCAGTTCTTC. This sequence encodes CSVDGGNEQFF.

The chain employs TRBV27 and TRBJ1-2; 10 bases align to TRBD1. Germline loops: CDR1 MNHEY, CDR2 SMNVEV (reference sequence). The CDR3 has 15 amino acids. The V gene end was trimmed by 8 bases and the J gene end by 4 bases; junction bases not matched to a gene: 10. CDR3 bases: TGTGCCAGCGGCGAGGGACAGGGGACGATCTATGGCTACACCTTC. This encodes CASGEGQGTIYGYTF.

This clone was detected only a few times. Other DNA sequences within the sample encode an identical CDR3. The chain couples TRBV29-1 to TRBJ1-5, with no clear D. Germline V CDR1 and CDR2: SQVTM, ANQGSEA. The CDR3 extends over 13 amino acids. V was trimmed by 5 bases and J by 2 bases, leaving 10 bases between them. This CDR3 reads CSVRGGGNQPQHF. CDR3 DNA sequence: TGCAGCGTTAGAGGCGGGGGCAATCAGCCCCAGCATTTT. Using reference TRBV29-1 and TRBJ1-5 for the parts outside the CDR3, the full variable domain is SAVISQKPSRDICQRGTSLTIQCQVDSQVTMMFWYRQQPGQSLTLIATANQGSEATYESGFVIDKFPISRPNLTFSTLTVSNMSPEDSSIYLCSVRGGGNQPQHFGDGTRLSIL.